One sample yielded the 24 T cell receptor beta chains listed below, sequenced in a study of T cell changes during pregnancy in multiple sclerosis. Data came from immunoSEQ multiplex PCR; TCRdb stores just in-frame clones and leaves some out. The table lists about 62,000 clones, 80% to 90% of them singletons, with 2.5% to 3% in the top ten. The source was peripheral blood, collected in the first trimester of pregnancy. All receptors derive from a female donor with multiple sclerosis, enrolled in a pregnancy study.

The sample holds one count of this clone. V usage is TRBV6-1 and J usage is TRBJ2-5; the D gene is possibly TRBD1 (5 bases). CDR1 MNHNS and CDR2 SASEGT come from the germline V gene. V was cut by 5 bases and J by 1 base, with 8 bases left in between. This CDR3 is 13 amino acids long. CDR3 bases: TGTGCCAGCAGTCGACAGTTCCAAGAGACCCAGTACTTC. Its protein is CASSRQFQETQYF.

The gene calls are TRBV5-1 and TRBJ2-5; TRBD2 matches 11 bases. The germline CDR1 and CDR2 sequences are SGHRS and YFSETQ. The CDR3 spans 17 residues. V lost 1 base, J lost 5 bases, and 10 bases stayed unmatched. The CDR3 spells CASSLRLAGGVPETQYF. Written as DNA, the CDR3 is TGCGCCAGCAGCTTGCGGCTAGCGGGAGGAGTACCGGAGACCCAGTACTTC.

This chain links TRBV6-1 with TRBJ2-1; 13 bases are a match to TRBD2. CDR1 is MNHNS, CDR2 SASEGT, per germline. J was trimmed by 12 bases and V by 6 bases; bases with no gene match: 11. CDR3 length: 15 amino acids. The CDR3 here is CASREGGTSGTGQFF. The DNA for the CDR3 is TGTGCCAGCAGAGAGGGTGGGACTAGCGGGACGGGGCAGTTCTTC.

The chain combines TRBV2 with TRBJ2-5; 15 nucleotides align to TRBD2. The CDR3 sequence is 14 residues long. CDR1 and CDR2 from the germline V gene are SNHLY and FYNNEI. CDR3 residues: CAGLAGGLAETQYF. CDR3 nucleotides: TGTGCTGGACTAGCGGGAGGGCTCGCGGAGACCCAGTACTTC. The complete variable domain, with remaining parts taken from reference TRBV2 and TRBJ2-5, reads EPEVTQTPSHQVTQMGQEVILRCVPISNHLYFYWYRQILGQKVEFLVSFYNNEISEKSEIFDDQFSVERPDGSNFTLKIRSTKLEDSAMYFCAGLAGGLAETQYFGPGTRLLVL.

The chain recombines TRBV11-2 with TRBJ2-7; no clear D. The CDR3 covers 12 residues. V was trimmed by 5 bases and J by 0 bases, leaving 5 bases between them. CDR1 is SGHAT and CDR2 is FQNNGV in the germline V gene. Here the CDR3 reads CASSRLSYEQYF. In DNA form, the CDR3 reads TGTGCCAGCAGCCGTCTCTCCTACGAGCAGTACTTC.

V gene TRBV2 combines with J gene TRBJ1-1; D not certain. Trimming took 6 bases from V and 0 from J, leaving 14 bases between them. The germline CDR1 and CDR2 sequences are SNHLY and FYNNEI. The CDR3 spans 15 residues. The CDR3 sequence is CASRVGRSLNTEAFF. The DNA for the CDR3 is TGTGCCAGCAGGGTGGGCAGGTCGTTGAACACTGAAGCTTTCTTT.

This chain uses TRBV27 with TRBJ1-1, with D unresolved. Looked up from germline, CDR1 is MNHEY and CDR2 is SMNVEV (reference sequence). This CDR3 contains 15 residues. The V end was cut by 4 bases, the J end by 0 bases, with 12 bases between. This chain's CDR3 is CASSYSPGMNTEAFF. CDR3 coding DNA: TGTGCCAGCAGTTACTCCCCGGGAATGAACACTGAAGCTTTCTTT.

V and J are TRBV29-1 and TRBJ2-7; possible D gene TRBD1, 6 bases. Germline V gives CDR1 SQVTM, CDR2 ANQGSEA. V lost 4 bases and J 5 bases, leaving 12 bases between the germline ends. This CDR3 is 12 amino acids long. In DNA form, the CDR3 reads TGCAGCGTTGGACCTGGGGGCGACGAGCAGTACTTC. This encodes CSVGPGGDEQYF.

The chain employs TRBV2 and TRBJ1-2, with D possibly matching TRBD1 (6 bases). V lost 6 bases, J lost 5 bases, and 10 bases lay in between. The germline V gene encodes CDR1 SNHLY and CDR2 FYNNEI. The CDR3 consists of 12 residues. The CDR3 region is CASRQGEYGYTF. CDR3 nucleotides: TGTGCCAGCAGACAGGGAGAATATGGCTACACCTTC.

J is TRBJ2-7 and V is TRBV5-6; D uncertain. The CDR3 has 12 residues. Trimming removed 6 bases at V and 6 bases at J, with 13 bases between. The V gene's germline CDR1 is SGHDT and CDR2 YYEEEE. CDR3 DNA sequence: TGTGCCAGCACAAGACAAGGCCGCGAGCAGTACTTC. It yields the protein CASTRQGREQYF.

V gene TRBV5-4 combines with J gene TRBJ1-1; tentative D call: TRBD1 (6 bases). V was pared by 4 bases and J by 1 base, with 11 bases between. CDR1 SGHNT and CDR2 YYREEE come from the germline V gene (reference sequence). The CDR3 has 14 amino acids. CDR3 bases: TGTGCCAGCAGCGGGCTAGGGGGGAACACTGAAGCTTTCTTT. It translates to CASSGLGGNTEAFF. The full variable domain, with the rest looked up from reference TRBV5-4 and TRBJ1-1, is ETGVTQSPTHLIKTRGQQVTLRCSSQSGHNTVSWYQQALGQGPQFIFQYYREEENGRGNFPPRFSGLQFPNYSSELNVNALELDDSALYLCASSGLGGNTEAFFGQGTRLTVV.

The chain uses TRBV19 and TRBJ2-3; tentative D call: TRBD2 (5 bases). The V and J ends lost 6 bases and 6 bases respectively, with 13 bases between them. CDR3 length: 13 amino acids. In germline, CDR1 is LNHDA, CDR2 SQIVND (reference sequence). CDR3 in amino acids: CASRVAPGDTQYF. For the CDR3, the DNA is TGTGCCAGTAGGGTAGCGCCGGGGGATACGCAGTATTTT.

This rearrangement joins TRBV19 to TRBJ1-2; perhaps TRBD1 as D (6 bases). The CDR3 runs to 15 residues. Trimming removed 5 bases at V and 0 bases at J, with 13 bases between. Germline values: CDR1 LNHDA, CDR2 SQIVND (reference sequence). The CDR3 bases are TGTGCCAGTAGTTGGCCGACAGGCACTAACTATGGCTACACCTTC. Amino acid sequence: CASSWPTGTNYGYTF.

This rearrangement joins TRBV30 to TRBJ2-1; 7 bases fit TRBD2. Looked up from germline, CDR1 is GTSNPN and CDR2 is SVGIG (reference sequence). The CDR3 runs to 15 residues. Trimming took 3 bases from V and 6 from J; bases not matched to a gene: 11. The chain's CDR3 is CAWSPLAGTFNEQFF. The CDR3 nucleotides are TGTGCCTGGAGCCCCTTAGCGGGTACTTTCAATGAGCAGTTCTTC.

This chain uses TRBV30 with TRBJ1-2; D unresolved. This CDR3 contains 20 residues. The germline gives CDR1 GTSNPN, CDR2 SVGIG (reference sequence). V lost 3 bases, J lost 1 base, and 30 bases lay in between. The CDR3 DNA reads TGTGCCTGGAGAGGAGGTCGGGCAGTATCGAATACAACCCTTAACTATGGCTACACCTTC. Its translation is CAWRGGRAVSNTTLNYGYTF.

The chain has TRBV13 and TRBJ2-7; 7 bases map to TRBD2. The CDR3 loop spans 15 amino acids. J gave up 6 bases and V 8 bases, and 16 bases lay outside the gene matches. The germline V gene has CDR1 PRHDT and CDR2 FYEKMQ (reference sequence). The CDR3 loop reads CASSRSGEGIVEQYF. In DNA, the CDR3 is TGTGCCAGCTCGCGGTCGGGGGAGGGCATCGTCGAGCAGTACTTC.

This clone has only one observation. The chain combines TRBV2 with TRBJ1-1; tentative D call: TRBD1 (6 bases). This CDR3 is 12 amino acids long. V dropped 2 bases and J dropped 8 bases, with 9 bases sitting between them. Germline CDR1 SNHLY, CDR2 FYNNEI. The CDR3 is CASSERGLEAFF. In DNA, the CDR3 is TGTGCCAGCAGTGAAAGGGGGTTGGAAGCTTTCTTT.

The chain combines TRBV4-2 with TRBJ1-5; D is unclear. V was pared by 0 bases and J by 7 bases, with 7 bases between. Germline loops: CDR1 LGHNA, CDR2 YNFKEQ. The CDR3 is 13 residues long. This CDR3 reads CASSQDLGQPQHF. The CDR3 DNA reads TGTGCCAGCAGCCAAGATTTGGGCCAGCCCCAGCATTTT.

V and J are TRBV27 and TRBJ1-2; TRBD1 matches 7 bases. Per germline, CDR1 MNHEY and CDR2 SMNVEV (reference sequence). After removal of 4 bases from V and 6 bases from J, the junction contained 8 bases not matched to a gene. This CDR3 spans 14 amino acids. This CDR3 is CASSYRQGRDGYTF. In DNA, the CDR3 is TGTGCCAGCAGTTATAGACAGGGACGGGATGGCTACACCTTC.

The genes are TRBV19 and TRBJ1-2; 7 bases are a match to TRBD1. CDR1 and CDR2 from the germline V gene are LNHDA and SQIVND (reference sequence). This CDR3 contains 15 residues. V lost 10 bases and J lost 2; bases outside the gene matches: 13. In DNA form, the CDR3 reads TGTGCCACTTGCCCCTCCGGACAGGCCAACTATGGCTACACCTTC. It specifies CATCPSGQANYGYTF.

This clone occurred once. J is TRBJ1-2 and V is TRBV29-1; TRBD1 matches at 7 bases. Trimming cost V 7 bases and J 4 bases; bases outside gene matches: 6. This CDR3 is 12 amino acids long. Germline V lookup: CDR1 SQVTM, CDR2 ANQGSEA. CDR3 in DNA: TGCAGCGCCGGGGACAGCGGCTATGGCTACACCTTC. It is translated as CSAGDSGYGYTF. Variable domain in full (rest from reference TRBV29-1 and TRBJ1-2): SAVISQKPSRDICQRGTSLTIQCQVDSQVTMMFWYRQQPGQSLTLIATANQGSEATYESGFVIDKFPISRPNLTFSTLTVSNMSPEDSSIYLCSAGDSGYGYTFGSGTRLTVV.

The genes are TRBV30 and TRBJ1-1, with TRBD1 identical over 11 bases. Per the germline V gene, CDR1 is GTSNPN and CDR2 is SVGIG (reference sequence). J gave up 1 base and V 0 bases, and 22 bases lay outside the gene matches. The CDR3 is 22 residues long. CDR3 loop: CAWSVRRDRGIDRPRTNTEAFF. As DNA, the CDR3 is TGTGCCTGGAGTGTACGTAGGGACAGGGGGATTGATCGTCCCCGGACGAACACTGAAGCTTTCTTT.

The chain recombines TRBV6-1 with TRBJ2-7; 10 positions match TRBD2. CDR3 size: 16 residues. The V segment lost 0 bases and the J segment 5 bases; nucleotides outside the gene matches: 7. Germline V CDR1 and CDR2: MNHNS, SASEGT. CDR3 DNA: TGTGCCAGCAGTGAAGCGCCTAGCGGGAGTCGGAACGAGCAGTACTTC. Its protein is CASSEAPSGSRNEQYF.

CDR3 bases: TGCAGCGCAGCGGGGACATCCTACGAGCAGTACTTC. Translating it yields CSAAGTSYEQYF. The J gene is TRBJ2-7, the V gene TRBV29-1, with D perhaps matching TRBD2 (7 bases). In germline, CDR1 is SQVTM, CDR2 ANQGSEA. The V and J ends lost 7 bases and 1 base respectively, with 11 bases between them. The CDR3 spans 12 residues.